This is a list of T cell receptor beta chains from one sample in a study of neurological immune-mediated disorders. TCRdb fed the 5' RACE reads into MiXCR, producing one record per CDR3 protein. Of about 40,000 distinct CDR3 sequences in the sample, approximately 2.4% were seen once. The sample consisted of PBMCs. These receptors were taken from a man between 45 and 60 years old with multiple sclerosis. CDR3s include the opening cysteine and the closing phenylalanine or tryptophan. A D gene is named only where the DNA matches it firmly. The size entry is marked missing in some rows and otherwise reads once, few, many or a size class.

v_gene	d_gene	abundance	j_gene	CDR3nt	CDR3aa
TRBV5-1	-	many	TRBJ1-6	TGCGCCAGCAGCTTGAGTGGCAGGGAACTTTCACCCCTCCACTTT	CASSLSGRELSPLHF
TRBV24-1	TRBD1	many	TRBJ1-2	TGTGCCACCAGTGACCCGGGACAGCAACTTGACTACACCTTC	CATSDPGQQLDYTF
TRBV5-1	-	many	TRBJ2-7	TGCGCCAGCAGCTTGGAGTCCAACTCCTACGAGCAGTACTTC	CASSLESNSYEQYF
TRBV7-2	-	many	TRBJ2-7	TGTGCCAGCGCTCCTACAGGCGACCCGGGCGAGCAGTACTTC	CASAPTGDPGEQYF
TRBV18	-	many	TRBJ1-5	TGTGCCAGCTCACCACCGAATCAGCCCCAGCATTTT	CASSPPNQPQHF
TRBV5-1	-	many	TRBJ2-2	TGCGCCAGCAGCTTGACAGGTGGGGCGAACACCGGGGAGCTGTTTTTT	CASSLTGGANTGELFF
TRBV20-1	-	-	TRBJ2-1	TGCAGTGCTAGCTACCAGGACGGCAATGAGCAGTTCTTC	CSASYQDGNEQFF
TRBV20-1	-	many	TRBJ1-6	TGCAGTGCTTCCTCGGGACGCCTATCCCCCTATAATTCACCCCTCAACTTT	CSASSGRLSPYNSPLNF
TRBV27	-	many	TRBJ1-2	TGTGCCAGCAGTTCCGGACTGAGTAACTATGGCTACACCTTC	CASSSGLSNYGYTF
TRBV20-1	TRBD1	many	TRBJ1-5	TGCAGTGCTAGACCATGGGGTATCGGGGGACAGGGGGTACCCTATAGCAATCAGCCCCAGCATTTT	CSARPWGIGGQGVPYSNQPQHF
TRBV28	-	many	TRBJ2-1	TGTGCCAGCAGTTGGGGCAATGAGCAGTTCTTC	CASSWGNEQFF
TRBV5-5	-	many	TRBJ1-1	TGTGCCAGCAGCTTGGTGGTCTCTTCTGAAGCTTTCTTT	CASSLVVSSEAFF
TRBV5-1	-	many	TRBJ2-7	TGCGCCAGCAGCTTGGATGGGAAAAGGGACGAGCAGTACTTC	CASSLDGKRDEQYF
TRBV15	-	many	TRBJ1-5	TGTGCCACCAGCAGAGAATATCAGGGGCCCCATCAGCCCCAGAATTTT	CATSREYQGPHQPQNF
TRBV20-1	-	many	TRBJ2-3	TGCAGTGCTAGAGAATACAGGGCTGAGGGGTATACGCAGTATTTT	CSAREYRAEGYTQYF
TRBV7-9	-	many	TRBJ1-2	TGTGCCAGCAGCCTAACAGACGGGCTTCCATCGGGCTACACCTTC	CASSLTDGLPSGYTF
TRBV6-6	TRBD2	many	TRBJ2-1	TGTGCCAGCAGTTACAGAGCGGGGGTCAATGAGCAGTTCTTC	CASSYRAGVNEQFF
TRBV20-1	-	many	TRBJ2-1	TGCAGTGCTCCCGGTGGGGGGCGCATCAATGAGCAGTTCTTC	CSAPGGGRINEQFF
TRBV12-3/TRBV12-4	-	many	TRBJ1-2	TGTGCCAGCAGTTCTCGTCAGGGGAGTTGGGGCTACACCTTC	CASSSRQGSWGYTF
TRBV12-3/TRBV12-4	-	many	TRBJ2-6	TGTGCCAGCAGCCTCGGCCAGAGCTCTGGGGCCAACGTCCTGACTTTC	CASSLGQSSGANVLTF
TRBV29-1	TRBD1	many	TRBJ2-1	TGCAGCGTTGGGGACAGGGGTTCCTACAATGAGCAGTTCTTC	CSVGDRGSYNEQFF
TRBV7-3	-	once	TRBJ1-6	TGTGCCAGCAGCTTAACCGCCAGGGTGGGCTCACCCCTCCACTTT	CASSLTARVGSPLHF
TRBV28	-	many	TRBJ1-4	TGTGCCAGCTCCCCGGGGGGTCCGGGGGAAAAACTGTTTTTT	CASSPGGPGEKLFF
TRBV12-3/TRBV12-4	-	many	TRBJ1-6	TGTGCCAGCAGTTTTGCCTACAGAGGATCACCCCTCCACTTT	CASSFAYRGSPLHF
TRBV5-1	-	many	TRBJ2-1	TGCGCCAGCGCCAACAGGGCCCCCTACAATGAGCAGTTCTTC	CASANRAPYNEQFF
TRBV5-6	TRBD1	many	TRBJ1-1	TGTGCCAGCAGCTTAGCACAGGGGGCCGGGAACACTGAAGCTTTCTTT	CASSLAQGAGNTEAFF
TRBV7-2	-	many	TRBJ2-7	TGTGCCAGCAGCCCAGAGTTCTCGGGGGAAAAGCAGTACTTC	CASSPEFSGEKQYF
TRBV27	-	many	TRBJ1-2	TGTGCCAGCAGTTCCTATGGGGGGCTGGAAGATGGCTACACCTTC	CASSSYGGLEDGYTF
TRBV3-1	TRBD2	many	TRBJ2-3	TGTGCCAGCAGCCCTTTCGGGGGGGCCAGAGATACGCAGTATTTT	CASSPFGGARDTQYF
TRBV6-5	-	many	TRBJ2-2	TGTGCCAGCAGTTACCGCGAAACCGGGGAGCTGTTTTTT	CASSYRETGELFF
TRBV7-2	TRBD2	-	TRBJ2-7	TGTGCCAGCAGCTTAGCCCCAGCGGGGGGGCCTAACTACGAGCAGTACTTC	CASSLAPAGGPNYEQYF
TRBV7-7	-	many	TRBJ2-2	TGTGCTAGCAGCTTTGGTTTGTCCGGCACCGGGGAGCTGTTTTTT	CASSFGLSGTGELFF
TRBV4-3	TRBD1	many	TRBJ1-4	TGCGCCAGCAGCCAAGGGGACAGGGATGACGAAAAACTGTTTTTT	CASSQGDRDDEKLFF
TRBV5-1	TRBD1	many	TRBJ2-7	TGCGCCAGCAGCCCCACAGGGGGGTATTACGAGCAGTACTTC	CASSPTGGYYEQYF
TRBV15	-	many	TRBJ1-4	TGTGCCACCAGCAGAGAAAACGGCCTGAAAGGAAAACTGTTTTTT	CATSRENGLKGKLFF
TRBV2	-	many	TRBJ2-5	TGTGCCAGCAGTGAATTAGTGGGGGGCTCCCAAGAGACCCAGTACTTC	CASSELVGGSQETQYF
TRBV12-3/TRBV12-4	-	-	TRBJ1-1	TGTGCCAGCAGTTTAGGCAGGGGCAGTGAAGCTTTCTTT	CASSLGRGSEAFF
TRBV7-2	-	many	TRBJ1-2	TGTGCCAGCAGCTTGCAGGCGAACTATGGCTACACCTTC	CASSLQANYGYTF
TRBV7-9	TRBD2	many	TRBJ2-1	TGTGCCAGCAACCCGCAGGGACTAGCAACCTACAATGAGCAGTTCTTC	CASNPQGLATYNEQFF
TRBV5-1	-	many	TRBJ2-3	TGCGCCAGCAGCTTGAACAAGGAGGGTACGCAGTATTTT	CASSLNKEGTQYF
TRBV20-1	TRBD1	many	TRBJ2-7	TGCAGTACACCAAAGGGGGCAGGGACCTACGAGCAGTACTTC	CSTPKGAGTYEQYF
TRBV5-1	TRBD1	many	TRBJ1-1	TGCGCCAGCAGCCAGGACAGGGTTTGGTCTGAAGCTTTCTTT	CASSQDRVWSEAFF
TRBV6-5	-	many	TRBJ2-2	TGTGCCAGCAGACAGACTAACACCGGGGAGCTGTTTTTT	CASRQTNTGELFF
TRBV5-1	TRBD2	many	TRBJ2-1	TGCGCCAGCAGCGCCACTAGCGGGGGGAACAATGAGCAGTTCTTC	CASSATSGGNNEQFF
TRBV10-2	TRBD2	many	TRBJ2-3	TGCGCCACCTTACTAGCGGGCCAAGATACGCAGTATTTT	CATLLAGQDTQYF